Following are 19 T cell receptor beta chains from one sample sequenced in a study of shared clonotypes between healthy human individuals. TCRdb's copy holds only in-frame clones and misses some; the assay was immunoSEQ multiplex PCR. The sample carries approximately 810,000 clones, around 93% recorded once. It was CD45RO-negative cells, positively selected for CCR7, that made up naive CD8 cells, with terminally differentiated effector memory CD45RA+ cells excluded. Source material: naive CD8+ T cells sorted from blood. These receptor sequences come from a man under 40 in good health.

This clone was detected a few times. V and J are TRBV6-6 and TRBJ2-2; D ambiguous. The V and J ends lost 6 bases and 6 bases respectively, with 8 bases between them. This CDR3 has 12 residues. CDR1 and CDR2 (germline): MNHNY, SVGAGI (reference sequence). The CDR3 is CASRAGSGELFF. The DNA of the CDR3 is TGTGCCAGCAGAGCAGGATCCGGGGAGCTGTTTTTT.

The chain has TRBV10-3 and TRBJ2-5; D gene unclear. V was cut by 2 bases and J by 5 bases, with 6 bases left in between. Per the germline V gene, CDR1 is ENHRY and CDR2 is SYGVKD. The CDR3 runs to 12 residues. The CDR3 nucleotides are TGTGCCATCAGTGAGGCCGGGGAGACCCAGTACTTC. Encoded protein: CAISEAGETQYF.

A remark on this clone: Other DNA sequences in this specimen translate into the identical CDR3. The V call is TRBV5-1, the J call TRBJ1-1; D is ambiguous. Germline V gene data show CDR1 as SGHRS and CDR2 as YFSETQ. With 1 base removed from V and 2 bases from J, the gap between germline ends came to 6 bases. This CDR3 has 13 amino acids. The CDR3 nucleotides read TGCGCCAGCAGCTTGAACCGCAACACTGAAGCTTTCTTT. Translated: CASSLNRNTEAFF. Drawing the rest from reference TRBV5-1 and TRBJ1-1, the complete variable domain is KAGVTQTPRYLIKTRGQQVTLSCSPISGHRSVSWYQQTPGQGLQFLFEYFSETQRNKGNFPGRFSGRQFSNSRSEMNVSTLELGDSALYLCASSLNRNTEAFFGQGTRLTVV.

J is TRBJ1-1 and V is TRBV2; TRBD1 aligns across 11 bases. J was trimmed by 4 bases and V by 1 base; bases with no gene match: 11. CDR3 length equals 18 residues. Looked up from germline, CDR1 is SNHLY and CDR2 is FYNNEI. This CDR3 reads CASSEGRTGGAWGTEAFF. CDR3 DNA sequence: TGTGCCAGCAGTGAAGGACGGACAGGGGGCGCTTGGGGCACTGAAGCTTTCTTT.

The rearrangement links TRBV5-5 to TRBJ1-4; no clear D. CDR1 and CDR2 from the germline V gene are SGHKS and YYEKEE (reference sequence). The V gene lost 1 base and the J gene lost 11 bases, with 9 bases spanning the gap. The CDR3 covers 12 residues. The CDR3 here is CASSLLGGKLFF. In nucleotides, the CDR3 is TGTGCCAGCAGCTTGCTGGGCGGGAAACTGTTTTTT.

The CDR3 protein is CASSLRVNTEAFF. The CDR3 region has the DNA TGTGCCAGCAGCTTAAGGGTGAACACTGAAGCTTTCTTT. The V call is TRBV11-2, the J call TRBJ1-1; D is unresolved. CDR1 SGHAT and CDR2 FQNNGV come from the germline V gene. V dropped 2 bases and J dropped 0 bases, with 4 bases sitting between them. The CDR3 length is 13 residues.

Here the CDR3 reads CASSVTGDPYNEQFF. The CDR3, as DNA: TGTGCCAGCAGCGTTACGGGGGATCCCTACAATGAGCAGTTCTTC. The chain employs TRBV9 and TRBJ2-1; TRBD2 is a possible D gene (6 bases). Trimming pared 2 bases from V and 2 bases from J, leaving 11 bases between. Germline-derived CDR1 and CDR2 are SGDLS and YYNGEE. The CDR3 length is 15 residues.

The CDR3 is CASSLPPVLYGSGELFF. The DNA of the CDR3 is TGTGCCAGCAGCTTACCGCCAGTTCTTTACGGGAGCGGGGAGCTGTTTTTT. The chain joins TRBV7-9 to TRBJ2-2, with a weak D call TRBD2 (6 bases). Trimming stripped 2 bases from V and 7 bases from J, with 20 bases between. This CDR3 is built from 17 residues. The V gene's germline CDR1 is SEHNR and CDR2 FQNEAQ (reference sequence).

The genes are TRBV4-1 and TRBJ2-1; 10 bases agree with TRBD1. The CDR3 sequence is 15 residues long. V shed 3 bases, J shed 6 bases, and the junction held 5 bases outside the gene matches. The germline CDR1 and CDR2 sequences are MGHRA and YSYEKL. The CDR3 region has the DNA TGCGCCAGCAGCCAGGGGACAGGGGATTCCAATGAGCAGTTCTTC. As protein: CASSQGTGDSNEQFF.

This clone occurred once. The chain couples TRBV6-1 to TRBJ2-1; 8 bases agree with TRBD2. V lost 0 bases and J lost 6; bases outside the gene matches: 4. Looked up from germline, CDR1 is MNHNS and CDR2 is SASEGT. There are 15 residues in the CDR3. CDR3 sequence (DNA): TGTGCCAGCAGTGAAGCTGCGGGAGGCGTCAATGAGCAGTTCTTC. Encoded protein: CASSEAAGGVNEQFF.

The gene calls are TRBV6-1 and TRBJ2-5, with 14 bases identical to TRBD2. J lost 5 bases, V lost 2 bases, and 4 bases had no gene match. The CDR3 sequence is 16 residues long. From germline, CDR1 is MNHNS and CDR2 SASEGT. CDR3 amino acids: CASSERGLAGDETQYF. The CDR3 DNA sequence: TGTGCCAGCAGTGAACGGGGACTAGCGGGAGATGAGACCCAGTACTTC.

The rearrangement joins TRBV11-2 to TRBJ2-3, with D uncertain. Germline V CDR1 and CDR2: SGHAT, FQNNGV. V was shortened by 11 bases and J by 2 bases, with 17 bases between the two germline ends. The CDR3 spans 14 residues. CDR3 nucleotide sequence: TGTGCCGAGGCCCCAGAAAGCCCCACAGATACGCAGTATTTT. Translated, it gives CAEAPESPTDTQYF.

This sequence joins TRBV11-2 and TRBJ2-1; 12 bases are a match to TRBD2. The junction had 4 bases not matched to a gene; V was cut back by 4 bases and J by 6 bases. CDR1 and CDR2 from the germline V gene are SGHAT and FQNNGV. The CDR3 spans 15 residues. The CDR3 reads CASSSTSGRPNEQFF. CDR3 coding DNA: TGTGCCAGCAGCTCAACTAGCGGGAGGCCCAATGAGCAGTTCTTC.

This clone was seen a single time. The J gene is TRBJ2-3, the V gene TRBV7-8, with 9 bases matching TRBD2. Trimming removed 4 bases from V and 2 bases from J; junction bases left unmatched: 10. CDR3 length: 17 amino acids. Germline assignment: CDR1 SGHVS and CDR2 FQNEAQ. The CDR3 DNA reads TGTGCCAGCAGCTCGTCGCGACTAGCGGACTCCACAGATACGCAGTATTTT. It yields the protein CASSSSRLADSTDTQYF.

The CDR3 reads CASSFPRLAGGSSGYEQYF. CDR3 coding DNA: TGTGCCAGCAGTTTCCCCAGACTAGCGGGAGGCAGTTCGGGCTACGAGCAGTACTTC. The chain is built from TRBV28 and TRBJ2-7; 13 bases are shared with TRBD2. J gave up 3 bases and V 3 bases, and 14 bases lay outside the gene matches. The CDR3 contains 19 residues. The germline V gene encodes CDR1 MDHEN and CDR2 SYDVKM.

V usage is TRBV19 and J usage is TRBJ2-3; 7 bases are a match to TRBD2. The V gene's germline CDR1 is LNHDA and CDR2 SQIVND (reference sequence). The V and J ends lost 3 bases and 2 bases, in that order; junction bases with no gene match: 5. The CDR3 is 15 residues long. The CDR3 DNA sequence: TGTGCCAGTAGTATGGCGGGAGTCTACACAGATACGCAGTATTTT. This gives the protein CASSMAGVYTDTQYF.

The chain uses TRBV5-6 and TRBJ2-1; tentatively, D is TRBD2 (5 bases). The ends were cut back, 2 bases at V and 6 bases at J, with 12 bases in the middle. The CDR3 consists of 14 residues. From germline, CDR1 is SGHDT and CDR2 YYEEEE. CDR3 amino acids: CASSFIPGFNEQFF. The CDR3 DNA reads TGTGCCAGCAGCTTTATTCCGGGATTCAATGAGCAGTTCTTC.

A note on this clone: This specimen includes other DNA sequences encoding the same CDR3. The gene calls are TRBV9 and TRBJ2-2, with D unresolved. The germline V gene has CDR1 SGDLS and CDR2 YYNGEE. The CDR3 is 13 residues long. V was shortened by 0 bases and J by 5 bases, with 5 bases between the two germline ends. CDR3 sequence reads: CASSVARTGELFF. CDR3 in DNA: TGTGCCAGCAGCGTAGCAAGGACCGGGGAGCTGTTTTTT.

This chain uses TRBV7-9 with TRBJ2-7; D is ambiguous. V dropped 5 bases and J dropped 3 bases, with 17 bases sitting between them. Germline CDR1 reads SEHNR; CDR2 reads FQNEAQ (reference sequence). The CDR3 length is 15 residues. The CDR3 sequence is CASSRGRIRDYEQYF. The CDR3 nucleotides are TGTGCCAGCAGCCGAGGTCGGATCCGAGACTACGAGCAGTACTTC.